This T cell receptor (beta chain) was recorded in a study of cytomegalovirus exposure and HLA in healthy donors. Study-level findings and limits: Immune exposure information available was restricted to CMV serostatus.

The PCR employed 60 Vbeta primers together with 13 Jbeta primers. The protocol was immunoSEQ multiplex PCR, while the TCRdb copy is restricted to in-frame clones and leaves out a portion. The data contain some 200,000 clones, 80% to 85% of them seen just once; the ten biggest clones take up 0.71%. This clone appeared once. Its specificity is unknown. The CDR3 has 13 residues. Germline V gene data show CDR1 as LNHDA and CDR2 as SQIVND (reference sequence). The V and J ends lost 3 bases and 9 bases respectively, with 9 bases between them. The chain couples TRBV19 to TRBJ1-6; the D is unclear. The sequenced sample was PBMCs. The TCR comes from a boy aged 2-15 years in good health and CMV-seronegative. The CDR3 nucleotides read TGTGCCAGTAGTATCGGTGGTCGTTCACCCCTCCACTTT. This gives the protein CASSIGGRSPLHF. Full variable domain (rest looked up from reference TRBV19 and TRBJ1-6): DGGITQSPKYLFRKEGQNVTLSCEQNLNHDAMYWYRQDPGQGLRLIYYSQIVNDFQKGDIAEGYSVSREKKESFPLTVTSAQKNPTAFYLCASSIGGRSPLHFGNGTRLTVT.